This TCR beta chain was identified in a study of blood T cell repertoires in COVID-19. Study details: Whether acute or convalescent, the COVID-19 samples came from the United States, Italy and Spain. PBMCs, B-cell-depleted T cells, or T cells were the source of the cDNA or gDNA that made up the material.

Methods used by the authors: The authors estimated nucleated cell counts from reference gene primer amplification. Assay: immunoSEQ multiplex PCR; the TCRdb copy retains only in-frame clones and omits some. V and J calls and clone size come straight from that table; D and trimming were deduced from the DNA. This repertoire shows around 180,000 clones, 70% to 90% found once; its top ten account for approximately 10%. CDR1 is MNHEY and CDR2 is SMNVEV in the germline V gene (reference sequence). The CDR3 sequence is 15 residues long. The trim removed 5 bases at V and 6 bases at J, leaving 11 bases unmatched.

The chain has TRBV27 and TRBJ2-7, with 9 bases identical to TRBD1. The clonotype originates from a human donor with active or convalescent COVID-19. The donor label of this sample is uncertain. Sequences were obtained from peripheral blood. CDR3 residues: CASSLWGDRVAEQYF. Written as DNA, the CDR3 is TGTGCCAGCAGTCTGTGGGGGGACAGGGTCGCCGAGCAGTACTTC.